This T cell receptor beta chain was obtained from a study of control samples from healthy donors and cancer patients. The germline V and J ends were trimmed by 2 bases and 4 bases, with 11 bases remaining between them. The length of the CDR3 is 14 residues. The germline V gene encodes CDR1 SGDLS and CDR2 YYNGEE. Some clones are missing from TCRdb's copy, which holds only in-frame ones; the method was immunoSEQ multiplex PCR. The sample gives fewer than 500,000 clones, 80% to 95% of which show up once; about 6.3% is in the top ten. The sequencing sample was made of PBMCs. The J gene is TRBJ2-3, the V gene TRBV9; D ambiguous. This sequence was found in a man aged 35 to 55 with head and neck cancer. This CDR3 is CASSVSRTPDTQYF. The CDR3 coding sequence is TGTGCCAGCAGCGTTAGTAGGACGCCAGATACGCAGTATTTT.